The source of this T cell receptor beta chain is a study of early T cells in non-severe SARS-CoV-2 infection. The length of the CDR3 is 15 residues. From germline, CDR1 is MGHRA and CDR2 YSYEKL. V was shortened by 4 bases and J by 6 bases, with 18 bases between the two germline ends. TCRdb reprocessed the 5' RACE reads with MiXCR, giving one entry per CDR3 protein. The sample shows about 26,000 distinct CDR3 sequences, approximately 5.1% of them seen only once. This clonotype was observed a few times. The V and J genes are TRBV4-1 and TRBJ1-2; D perhaps matches TRBD1 (5 bases). The sample comprised whole blood. The receptor was derived from an adult who was a healthcare worker with PCR-confirmed SARS-CoV-2 infection or an uninfected control (not recorded which). This CDR3 is CASSPLLPGTHGYTF. In DNA, the CDR3 is TGCGCCAGCAGCCCCCTTCTCCCCGGGACCCATGGCTACACCTTC.